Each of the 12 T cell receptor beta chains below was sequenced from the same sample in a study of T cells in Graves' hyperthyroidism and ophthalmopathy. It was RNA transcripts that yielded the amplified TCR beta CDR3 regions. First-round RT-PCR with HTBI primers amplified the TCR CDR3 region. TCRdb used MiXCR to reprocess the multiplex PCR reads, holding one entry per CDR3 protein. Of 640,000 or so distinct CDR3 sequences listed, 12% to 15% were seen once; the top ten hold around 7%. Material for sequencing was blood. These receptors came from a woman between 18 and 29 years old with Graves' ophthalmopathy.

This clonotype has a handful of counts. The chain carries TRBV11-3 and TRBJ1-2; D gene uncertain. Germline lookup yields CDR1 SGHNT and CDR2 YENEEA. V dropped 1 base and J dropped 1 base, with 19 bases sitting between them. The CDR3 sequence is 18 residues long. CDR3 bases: TGTGCCAGCAGCTTAGCGGGGTACGGGAGGAACTTTAACTATGGCTACACCTTC. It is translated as CASSLAGYGRNFNYGYTF.

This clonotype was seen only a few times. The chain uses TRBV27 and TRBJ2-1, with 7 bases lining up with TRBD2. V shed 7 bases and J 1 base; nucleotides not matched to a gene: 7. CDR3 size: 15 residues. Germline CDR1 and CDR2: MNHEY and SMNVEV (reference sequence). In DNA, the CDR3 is TGTGCCAGCAAGGGGCTAGCGGCTTCCTACAATGAGCAGTTCTTC. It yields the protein CASKGLAASYNEQFF.

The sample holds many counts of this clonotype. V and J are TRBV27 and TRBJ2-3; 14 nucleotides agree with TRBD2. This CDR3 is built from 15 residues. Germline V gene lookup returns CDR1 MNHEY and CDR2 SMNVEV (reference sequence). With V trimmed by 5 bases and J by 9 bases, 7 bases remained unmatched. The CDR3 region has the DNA TGTGCCAGCAGTGCCGGGACTAGCGGGAGAGGCACGCAGTATTTT. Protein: CASSAGTSGRGTQYF.

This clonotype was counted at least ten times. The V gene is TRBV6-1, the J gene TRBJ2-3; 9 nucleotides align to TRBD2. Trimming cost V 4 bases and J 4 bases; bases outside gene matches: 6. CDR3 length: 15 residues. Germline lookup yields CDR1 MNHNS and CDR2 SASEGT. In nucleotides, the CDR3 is TGTGCCAGCAGTGTGGTAGCGGGAGCGTCAGATACGCAGTATTTT. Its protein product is CASSVVAGASDTQYF.

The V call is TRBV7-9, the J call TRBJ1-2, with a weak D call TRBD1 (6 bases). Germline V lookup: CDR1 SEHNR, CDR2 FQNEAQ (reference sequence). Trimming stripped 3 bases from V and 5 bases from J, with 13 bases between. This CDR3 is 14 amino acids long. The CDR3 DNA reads TGTGCCAGCAGCTTCGGGGACAAATCTTATGGCTACACCTTC. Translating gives CASSFGDKSYGYTF.

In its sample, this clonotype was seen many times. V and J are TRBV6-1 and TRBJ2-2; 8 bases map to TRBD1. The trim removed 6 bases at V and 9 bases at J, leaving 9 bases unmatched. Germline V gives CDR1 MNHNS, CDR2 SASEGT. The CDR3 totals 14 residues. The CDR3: CASSGTGGARELFF. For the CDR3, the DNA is TGTGCCAGCAGCGGTACAGGGGGTGCGCGGGAGCTGTTTTTT.

The CDR3 sequence is CASSSTGVLNSPLHF. The DNA for the CDR3 is TGTGCCAGCAGCTCAACAGGGGTCCTGAATTCACCCCTCCACTTT. The V gene is TRBV9, the J gene TRBJ1-6; 7 bases are shared with TRBD1. CDR1 SGDLS and CDR2 YYNGEE come from the germline V gene. The CDR3 covers 15 residues. J lost 7 bases, V lost 4 bases, and 8 bases had no gene match.

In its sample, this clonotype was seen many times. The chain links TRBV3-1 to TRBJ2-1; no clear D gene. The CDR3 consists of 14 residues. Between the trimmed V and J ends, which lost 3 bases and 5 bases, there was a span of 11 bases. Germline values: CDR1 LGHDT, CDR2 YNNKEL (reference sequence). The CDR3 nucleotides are TGTGCCAGCAGCCACAGCCGCCACCACAATGAGCAGTTCTTC. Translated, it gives CASSHSRHHNEQFF.

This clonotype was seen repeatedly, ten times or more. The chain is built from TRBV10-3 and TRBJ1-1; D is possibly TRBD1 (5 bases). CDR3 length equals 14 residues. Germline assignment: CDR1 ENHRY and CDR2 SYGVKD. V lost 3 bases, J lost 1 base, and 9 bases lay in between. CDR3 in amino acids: CAISDPDRNTEAFF. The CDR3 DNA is TGTGCCATCAGTGATCCCGACAGGAACACTGAAGCTTTCTTT.

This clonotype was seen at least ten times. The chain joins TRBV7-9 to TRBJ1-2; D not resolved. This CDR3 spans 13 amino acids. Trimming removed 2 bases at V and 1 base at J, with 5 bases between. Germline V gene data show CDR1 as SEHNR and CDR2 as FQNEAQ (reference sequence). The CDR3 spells CASSLSDNYGYTF. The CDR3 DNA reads TGTGCCAGCAGCTTATCAGATAACTATGGCTACACCTTC.

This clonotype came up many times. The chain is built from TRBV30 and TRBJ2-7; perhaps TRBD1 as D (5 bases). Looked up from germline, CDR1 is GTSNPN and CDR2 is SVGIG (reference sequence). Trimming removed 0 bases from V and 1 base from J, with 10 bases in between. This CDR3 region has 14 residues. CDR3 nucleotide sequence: TGTGCCTGGAGTGTACCCGACAGATCCTACGAGCAGTACTTC. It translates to CAWSVPDRSYEQYF.

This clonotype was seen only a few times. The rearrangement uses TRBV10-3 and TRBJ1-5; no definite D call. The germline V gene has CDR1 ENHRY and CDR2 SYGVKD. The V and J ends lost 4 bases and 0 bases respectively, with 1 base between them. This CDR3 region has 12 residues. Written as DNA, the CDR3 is TGTGCCATCAGTGTTAGCAATCAGCCCCAGCATTTT. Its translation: CAISVSNQPQHF.